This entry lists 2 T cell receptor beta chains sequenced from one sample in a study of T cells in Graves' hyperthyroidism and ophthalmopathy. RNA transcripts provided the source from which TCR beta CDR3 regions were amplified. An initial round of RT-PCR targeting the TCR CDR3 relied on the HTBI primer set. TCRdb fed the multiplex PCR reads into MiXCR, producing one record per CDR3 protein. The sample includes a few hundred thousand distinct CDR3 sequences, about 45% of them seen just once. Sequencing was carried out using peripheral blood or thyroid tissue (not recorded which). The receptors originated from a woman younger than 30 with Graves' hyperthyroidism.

This CDR3 is CASIRRDRGFTGELFF. Here the CDR3 DNA reads TGTGCTAGTATCCGGAGGGACAGGGGATTCACCGGGGAGCTGTTTTTT. This chain connects TRBV12-5 to TRBJ2-2; 10 nucleotides align to TRBD1. V shed 8 bases and J 4 bases; nucleotides not matched to a gene: 10. Per the germline V gene, CDR1 is LGHNT and CDR2 is FRNRAP. CDR3 length: 16 amino acids.

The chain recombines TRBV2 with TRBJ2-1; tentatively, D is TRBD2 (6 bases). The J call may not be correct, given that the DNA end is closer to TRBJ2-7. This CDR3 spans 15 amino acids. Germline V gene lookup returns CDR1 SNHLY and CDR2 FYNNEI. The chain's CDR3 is CASSVQRVAYNEQYF. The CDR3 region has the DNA TGTGCCAGCAGTGTTCAGCGGGTAGCCTACAATGAGCAGTACTTC.